This TCR beta chain comes out of a study of T cell changes during pregnancy in multiple sclerosis. V was cut by 0 bases and J by 0 bases, with 11 bases left in between. This CDR3 comprises 16 residues. CDR1 and CDR2 (germline): MNHEY, SVGAGI. This table comes from immunoSEQ multiplex PCR, and its TCRdb copy is limited to in-frame clones, with some not included. The sample carries 60,000 to 80,000 clones, more than 85% recorded once. The input for sequencing was peripheral blood, taken before pregnancy. The TCR was taken from a female donor with multiple sclerosis, enrolled in a pregnancy study. The J gene is TRBJ1-1, the V gene TRBV6-5; D is possibly TRBD1 (5 bases). This CDR3 reads CASSYSIGTMNTEAFF. CDR3 DNA: TGTGCCAGCAGTTACTCGATCGGGACTATGAACACTGAAGCTTTCTTT.